Below, one T cell receptor beta chain is given with its context. The antigen is unknown. Before the COVID-19 pandemic, during about 2010-2018, CD4+ T cells were taken from unexposed donors. After around nine days of culture, CD4+ T cells were isolated. The data were obtained in a study of CD4 T cells in relation to SARS-CoV-2 and coronaviruses. Study details: After 10 days of antigen culture, PBMC TCR beta CDR3s were sequenced.

Broader study findings: No donor gave both pre-pandemic and post-infection samples.

Sequencing used immunoSEQ multiplex PCR; TCRdb keeps in-frame clones, though not all of them. The sample lists about 12,000 clones; over 65% were seen once. The TCR originated in a human donor in good health. Sequenced material: CD4+ T cells from PBMCs, cultured in vitro.

The CDR3 nucleotides read TGCGCCAGCAGCTTGGTGCCCATGAACACTGAAGCTTTCTTT. It yields the protein CASSLVPMNTEAFF. The V gene is TRBV5-1, the J gene TRBJ1-1; D remains ambiguous. V was trimmed by 0 bases and J by 0 bases, leaving 6 bases between them. The CDR3 runs to 14 residues. Germline CDR1 and CDR2: SGHRS and YFSETQ.